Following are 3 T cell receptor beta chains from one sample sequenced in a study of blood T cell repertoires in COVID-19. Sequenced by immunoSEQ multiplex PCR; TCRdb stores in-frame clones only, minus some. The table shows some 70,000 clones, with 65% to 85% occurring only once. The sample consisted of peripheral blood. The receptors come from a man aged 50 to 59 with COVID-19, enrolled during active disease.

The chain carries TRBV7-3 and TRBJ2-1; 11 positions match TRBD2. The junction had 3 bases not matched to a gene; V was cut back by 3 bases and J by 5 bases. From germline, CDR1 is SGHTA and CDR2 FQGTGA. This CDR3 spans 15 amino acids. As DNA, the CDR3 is TGTGCCAGCAGCTTGGGGACTAGCGGCAACAATGAGCAGTTCTTC. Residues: CASSLGTSGNNEQFF. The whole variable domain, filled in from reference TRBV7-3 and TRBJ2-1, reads GAGVSQTPSNKVTEKGKYVELRCDPISGHTALYWYRQSLGQGPEFLIYFQGTGAADDSGLPNDRFFAVRPEGSVSTLKIQRTERGDSAVYLCASSLGTSGNNEQFFGPGTRLTVL.

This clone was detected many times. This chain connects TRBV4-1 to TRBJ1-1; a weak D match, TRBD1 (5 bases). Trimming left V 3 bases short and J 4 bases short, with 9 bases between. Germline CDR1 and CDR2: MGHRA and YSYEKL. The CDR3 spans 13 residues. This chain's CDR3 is CASSHPRATEAFF. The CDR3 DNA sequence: TGCGCCAGCAGCCACCCCAGGGCCACTGAAGCTTTCTTT.

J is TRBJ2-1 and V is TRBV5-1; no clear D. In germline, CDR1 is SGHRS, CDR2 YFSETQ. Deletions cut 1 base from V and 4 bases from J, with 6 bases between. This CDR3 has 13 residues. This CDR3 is CASSLPQYNEQFF. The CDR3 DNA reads TGCGCCAGCAGCTTGCCCCAGTACAATGAGCAGTTCTTC.